This T cell receptor beta chain was sequenced during a study of blood T cell repertoires in COVID-19. Study in general: T cells, B-cell-depleted T cells, or PBMCs provided the cDNA or gDNA that served as material.

The CDR3 spans 15 residues. V lost 1 base to trimming and J lost 1 base, with 10 bases between them. Germline CDR1 reads LNHNV; CDR2 reads YYDKDF (reference sequence). The repertoire was sequenced with immunoSEQ multiplex PCR; TCRdb's copy has only in-frame clones and lacks some. This sample carries about 180,000 clones, about nine tenths of them seen once, and the ten largest clones take approximately 9.4%. Donors in Cohort 3 who had recovered were those with two negative PCRs, healthcare professional clearance, or resolution of their symptoms. The chain joins TRBV15 to TRBJ1-2, with D tentatively TRBD1 (5 bases). The sequenced material came from PBMCs or T cells enriched from blood (not recorded which). This clonotype originated in a woman aged 18-29 years who had recovered from COVID-19. CDR3: CATSRVVGGNYGYTF. The CDR3 DNA sequence: TGTGCCACCAGCAGAGTTGTCGGGGGTAACTATGGCTACACCTTC.